The present entry profiles one TCR beta chain with its context. In each case, RNA was isolated and then reverse transcribed into cDNA as the sequencing template. Using immunoSEQ multiplex PCR, the repertoire was profiled, and TCRdb retains in-frame clones only, with some absent. The sample holds fewer than 250,000 clones, approximately 47% seen once. The sample belongs to a study of CD8+ T cells in alopecia areata. Treatment in this sample: oral pan-JAK inhibitor, 5-10 mg twice daily. This sequence was found in a human donor with alopecia areata. Sample: CD4+ T cells sorted from blood, taken around week 37, from a patient treated with tofacitinib.

The CDR3 DNA follows: TGTGCCAGCAGTCAAACAAGGGACATAGTCCACGAGCAGTACTTC. It codes for CASSQTRDIVHEQYF. This rearrangement joins TRBV27 to TRBJ2-7; possibly TRBD1 for D (6 bases). The CDR3 contains 15 residues. The V gene lost 5 bases and the J gene lost 5 bases, with 19 bases spanning the gap. From germline, CDR1 is MNHEY and CDR2 SMNVEV (reference sequence).